These T cell receptor beta chains were read from a single sample in a study of identical twins. One entry per CDR3 protein results from TCRdb running MiXCR on the 5' RACE reads. The table records fewer than 550,000 distinct CDR3 sequences, 13% to 15% of them present only once. This same sample was also taken into another study, of yellow fever vaccine responses in identical twins.

The sequenced sample was CD4+ T cells sorted from blood. The origin of the receptors is a young woman in good health. Each CDR3 is given with its conserved first and last residue. The D gene is left open where the match is weak. Clone size is shown for a subset of rows, as once, few, many or a class of expanded clone.

CDR3 DNA	CDR3 protein	clone size	V gene	J gene	D gene	CDR3 length
TGCGCCAGCAGCTTGATGCCCGGACAGGGGGCGGATGCACCCCTCCACTTT	CASSLMPGQGADAPLHF	few	TRBV5-1	TRBJ1-6	TRBD1	17
TGTGCCAGCAGCTTAAATCCGGGGCTGACCTACAATGAGCAGTTCTTC	CASSLNPGLTYNEQFF	few	TRBV7-3	TRBJ2-1	NA	16
TGTGCCAGCAGCATGCCGGGACAGGGGGCCGGTGAAGCTTTCTTT	CASSMPGQGAGEAFF	few	TRBV5-4	TRBJ1-1	TRBD1	15
TGTGCCAGCAGCTTGGGACAGGGGAAGGACAATGAGCAGTTCTTC	CASSLGQGKDNEQFF	NA	TRBV11-3	TRBJ2-1	TRBD1	15
TGTGCCAGCAGCTGGAGAGGCGATGAGCAGTTCTTC	CASSWRGDEQFF	NA	TRBV7-9	TRBJ2-1	NA	12
TGTGCCAGCAGTTTAATCGGGGGTAGGGGCCGCACAGATACGCAGTATTTT	CASSLIGGRGRTDTQYF	NA	TRBV28	TRBJ2-3	NA	17
TGTGCCAGCAGCTTAGCCTGGCTGGACAGGGGCAACTATGGCTACACCTTC	CASSLAWLDRGNYGYTF	NA	TRBV7-9	TRBJ1-2	TRBD1	17
TGTGCCAGCAGCTCCACAGGGATTTCTGGGGAGACCCAGTACTTC	CASSSTGISGETQYF	NA	TRBV7-3	TRBJ2-5	NA	15
TGCAGCGTTGAAACTGACAGGGGGTTTGGTGAAGCTTTCTTT	CSVETDRGFGEAFF	NA	TRBV29-1	TRBJ1-1	TRBD1	14
TGCGCCAGCAGCTGGCCAGGGAATTCCGGGGAGCTGTTTTTT	CASSWPGNSGELFF	many	TRBV5-1	TRBJ2-2	NA	14
TGCGCCAGCAGCTTGCTGACAGGGTTGGGGGGAGAGACCCAGTACTTC	CASSLLTGLGGETQYF	NA	TRBV5-1	TRBJ2-5	NA	16
TGTGCCAGCAGTACCTTTCTCGATGAGCAGTTCTTC	CASSTFLDEQFF	few	TRBV27	TRBJ2-1	NA	12
TGCAGCGCGTGGCTAACCGGGGAGCTGTTTTTT	CSAWLTGELFF	many	TRBV29-1	TRBJ2-2	NA	11
TGTGCCAGCAGTAGAGCGGGAGGGCCACAAACCAGGTTCTACGAGCAGTACTTC	CASSRAGGPQTRFYEQYF	NA	TRBV6-1	TRBJ2-7	TRBD2	18
TGCGCCAGCAGCTCGGAGGGGGATGGCTACACCTTC	CASSSEGDGYTF	NA	TRBV5-1	TRBJ1-2	NA	12
TGTGCCAGCAGCTCCCCGACCGCCGGGGAGCTGTTTTTT	CASSSPTAGELFF	NA	TRBV7-6	TRBJ2-2	NA	13
TGTGCCAGCAGCCACTCCGGGACTGGAGGAGGCTACACCTTC	CASSHSGTGGGYTF	NA	TRBV4-2	TRBJ1-2	NA	14
TGTGCCACCTCCTATCAGCCGACAGGAACCTACGAGCAGTACTTC	CATSYQPTGTYEQYF	NA	TRBV3-1	TRBJ2-7	NA	15
TGTGCCAGCTCACCACCCCTAGCGGGAGAATACAATGAGCAGTTCTTC	CASSPPLAGEYNEQFF	NA	TRBV18	TRBJ2-1	TRBD2	16
TGTGCCAGCAGCCACGGGAGGGGGACTAGCGGACCCTCAAAGACCCAGTACTTC	CASSHGRGTSGPSKTQYF	few	TRBV3-1	TRBJ2-5	TRBD2	18
TGCGCCAGCAGCCCGGGACTGCTCGTGGGAAACACCATATATTTT	CASSPGLLVGNTIYF	few	TRBV5-1	TRBJ1-3	NA	15
TGCGCCAGCGCCCAGGGGGTGAACACTGAAGCTTTCTTT	CASAQGVNTEAFF	few	TRBV5-1	TRBJ1-1	TRBD1	13
TGTGCCAGCAGCTCCACAGGGGTTGTGAGTGAAAAACTGTTTTTT	CASSSTGVVSEKLFF	NA	TRBV7-9	TRBJ1-4	TRBD1	15